These 17 T cell receptor beta chains were all obtained from the same sample, sequenced in a study of blood T cell repertoires in COVID-19. TCRdb's table, derived via immunoSEQ multiplex PCR, lists solely in-frame clones and lacks some. Of 50,000 to 65,000 clones listed, 85% to 90% are singletons. Input material: peripheral blood. These receptors were obtained from a man in his sixties with active COVID-19.

This CDR3 reads CSVVGGMYQETQYF. CDR3 nucleotides: TGCAGCGTTGTGGGCGGGATGTACCAAGAGACCCAGTACTTC. The chain combines TRBV29-1 with TRBJ2-5, with D tentatively TRBD2 (6 bases). Germline values: CDR1 SQVTM, CDR2 ANQGSEA. This CDR3 has 14 residues. The V gene lost 4 bases and the J gene lost 0 bases, with 12 bases spanning the gap.

This clone was detected many times. The chain combines TRBV7-9 with TRBJ1-6; 9 bases fit TRBD1. The V segment lost 3 bases and the J segment 10 bases; nucleotides outside the gene matches: 4. This CDR3 has 14 residues. Germline V gives CDR1 SEHNR, CDR2 FQNEAQ (reference sequence). CDR3 region: CASSLGQGTSPLHF. The CDR3 bases are TGTGCCAGCAGCTTGGGACAGGGAACCTCACCCCTCCACTTT. The variable domain in full, with the rest retrieved from reference TRBV7-9 and TRBJ1-6, is DTGVSQNPRHKITKRGQNVTFRCDPISEHNRLYWYRQTLGQGPEFLTYFQNEAQLEKSRLLSDRFSAERPKGSFSTLEIQRTEQGDSAMYLCASSLGQGTSPLHFGNGTRLTVT.

V is TRBV7-9 and J is TRBJ1-4; D might be TRBD1 (5 bases). This CDR3 comprises 15 residues. Germline V gives CDR1 SEHNR, CDR2 FQNEAQ (reference sequence). V lost 4 bases, J lost 7 bases, and 16 bases lay in between. The CDR3 loop reads CASSSSGGTGEKLFF. CDR3 nucleotide sequence: TGTGCCAGCAGCTCCTCTGGGGGGACCGGTGAAAAACTGTTTTTT.

DNA of the CDR3: TGTGCCAGCAGCCAAGGCCGCGGGAGTAGGCAAGAGACCCAGTACTTC. It codes for CASSQGRGSRQETQYF. This chain uses TRBV3-1 (or the pseudogene TRBV3-2) with TRBJ2-5, with 7 bases fitting TRBD2. CDR3 length: 16 residues. J gave up 2 bases and V 1 base, and 7 bases lay outside the gene matches. Germline V gene data show CDR1 as LGHDT and CDR2 as YNNKEL (reference sequence).

The chain is built from TRBV10-3 and TRBJ1-2; TRBD1 matches at 7 bases. The ends lost 7 bases at V and 3 bases at J; junction bases unmatched: 8. Germline CDR1 ENHRY, CDR2 SYGVKD. The CDR3 is made up of 14 amino acids. CDR3 nucleotide sequence: TGTGCCATCAAGGGGACAGAAGATCACTATGGCTACACCTTC. Its translation: CAIKGTEDHYGYTF.

The chain couples TRBV11-2 to TRBJ2-2; a possible D gene is TRBD1 (6 bases). This CDR3 spans 16 amino acids. Trimming stripped 2 bases from V and 0 bases from J, with 10 bases between. The germline V gene encodes CDR1 SGHAT and CDR2 FQNNGV. The CDR3 DNA is TGTGCCAGCAGCTTAACAGGGCCCCCGAACACCGGGGAGCTGTTTTTT. Protein sequence: CASSLTGPPNTGELFF.

Details on this clone: At one of its ends the junction is not consistent with the germline gene, which may arise from a read error. This chain uses TRBV28 with TRBJ2-7; 7 nucleotides line up with TRBD2. In germline, CDR1 is MDHEN, CDR2 SYDVKM. The CDR3 totals 13 residues. CDR3 sequence: CTSSPMGGNEQYF. The CDR3 DNA sequence: TGTACCAGCAGTCCCATGGGGGGGAACGAGCAGTACTTC.

This chain's CDR3 is CASSSGQGSGTQYF. Here the CDR3 DNA reads TGTGCCAGCTCTTCCGGACAGGGCTCCGGGACCCAGTACTTC. The chain carries TRBV18 and TRBJ2-5; 8 nucleotides align to TRBD1. The V and J ends lost 6 bases and 7 bases, in that order; junction bases with no gene match: 10. CDR1 and CDR2 (germline): KGHSH, LQKENI. The CDR3 is 14 residues long.

Only one count was recorded for this clone. The chain couples TRBV5-6 to TRBJ2-5; possible D gene TRBD1, 5 bases. Trimming pared 1 base from V and 3 bases from J, leaving 10 bases between. The CDR3 extends over 14 amino acids. Per germline, CDR1 SGHDT and CDR2 YYEEEE. Written as DNA, the CDR3 is TGTGCCAGCAGCTTGCAAGGGGCGAAAGAGACCCAGTACTTC. Translation gives CASSLQGAKETQYF.

V gene TRBV7-3 combines with J gene TRBJ1-2; weak D call: TRBD1 (5 bases). CDR3 length equals 15 residues. V shed 4 bases and J shed 3 bases, with 15 bases lying between them. Germline V gene lookup returns CDR1 SGHTA and CDR2 FQGTGA. DNA for the CDR3: TGTGCCAGCAGCTCCGCCCTACGACAGTACTATGGCTACACCTTC. Its translation: CASSSALRQYYGYTF.

The chain couples TRBV30 to TRBJ2-7; 9 bases are a match to TRBD1. CDR1 GTSNPN and CDR2 SVGIG come from the germline V gene (reference sequence). The junction had 7 bases not matched to a gene; V was cut back by 2 bases and J by 2 bases. The CDR3 is 15 amino acids. The CDR3 loop is CAWSKGRQGAYEQYF. The CDR3 nucleotides are TGTGCCTGGAGTAAAGGGCGACAGGGGGCCTACGAGCAGTACTTC. Complete variable domain (other parts from reference TRBV30 and TRBJ2-7): SQTIHQWPATLVQPVGSPLSLECTVEGTSNPNLYWYRQAAGRGLQLLFYSVGIGQISSEVPQNLSASRPQDRQFILSSKKLLLSDSGFYLCAWSKGRQGAYEQYFGPGTRLTVT.

This chain connects TRBV19 to TRBJ2-7; 16 bases are shared with TRBD2. CDR3 size: 16 residues. Germline CDR1 reads LNHDA; CDR2 reads SQIVND (reference sequence). V trimming: 3 bases; J trimming: 2 bases; junction bases outside the gene matches: 1. CDR3 bases: TGTGCCAGTAGTATCGGGACTAGCGGGAGGGCCTACGAGCAGTACTTC. Translated: CASSIGTSGRAYEQYF.

The chain joins TRBV9 to TRBJ2-1; D is unclear. The CDR3 has 13 amino acids. The germline CDR1 and CDR2 sequences are SGDLS and YYNGEE. V shed 0 bases and J shed 10 bases, with 11 bases lying between them. DNA for the CDR3: TGTGCCAGCAGCGTAGCTAACTCTCCCGAGCAGTTCTTC. Encoded protein: CASSVANSPEQFF.

This sequence joins TRBV3-1 (or the pseudogene TRBV3-2) and TRBJ2-7; 8 nucleotides match TRBD2. From germline, CDR1 is LGHDT and CDR2 YNNKEL (reference sequence). The J segment lost 4 bases and the V segment lost 3 bases, leaving 8 bases of the junction unmatched. The CDR3 sequence is 15 residues long. The CDR3 DNA follows: TGTGCCAGCAGCCAGATAAGGATAGCGGGATACGAGCAGTACTTC. Amino acids: CASSQIRIAGYEQYF.

The chain combines TRBV14 with TRBJ2-3; 7 bases are shared with TRBD1. The CDR3 is made up of 13 amino acids. Germline CDR1 is SGHDN and CDR2 is FVKESK. The ends lost 4 bases at V and 6 bases at J; junction bases unmatched: 4. DNA for the CDR3: TGTGCCAGCAGCCGAATCAGGGGGGATACGCAGTATTTT. Translating gives CASSRIRGDTQYF.

The sample holds one count of this clone. The V call is TRBV4-2, the J call TRBJ2-7; D not resolved. The CDR3 has 15 residues. CDR1 is LGHNA and CDR2 is YNFKEQ in the germline V gene. Trimming removed 0 bases at V and 4 bases at J, with 13 bases between. The DNA of the CDR3 is TGTGCCAGCAGCCAAGATTTCATTGGGCAATACGAGCAGTACTTC. Protein product: CASSQDFIGQYEQYF.

The chain joins TRBV6-2 or TRBV6-3 to TRBJ2-7; D perhaps matches TRBD2 (6 bases). The CDR3 is made up of 15 amino acids. Trimming removed 5 bases at V and 1 base at J, with 15 bases between. CDR1 and CDR2 from the germline V gene are MNHEY and SVGEGT. The CDR3 nucleotides read TGTGCCAGCAGTCGCGGCGGGAAGGGGTCCTACGAGCAGTACTTC. Translated: CASSRGGKGSYEQYF.